This TCR beta chain originates from a study of regulatory T cells in long-lasting Graves disease. CDR3 length: 17 amino acids. Germline CDR1 PRHDT, CDR2 FYEKMQ (reference sequence). Trimming cost V 5 bases and J 4 bases, with 23 bases left between them. As to time point: persistent/refractory GD, antithyroid drugs over 5 years with positive TRAb. Generation of the TCR library employed RNA extracted from PBMCs. Regarding the study as a whole: Persistent disease exhibited a predilection for TRBV28, TRBJ1-2 and TRBJ2-5. Results may be inaccurate due to the small sample size.

iRepertoire HTBI primers and Arm-PCR of CDR3 regions built TCR beta libraries. TCRdb re-analysed the multiplex PCR reads in MiXCR, keeping a single row per CDR3 protein. The profile covers a few hundred thousand distinct CDR3 sequences, with 22% appearing a single time and 10% to 15% taken by the ten largest. This clonotype was counted between two and nine times. Its antigen is currently unknown. The input for sequencing was peripheral blood mononuclear cells (PBMCs), taken when the disease was refractory, from a patient treated with antithyroid drugs. This clonotype was sampled from a female donor with Graves disease. The chain is built from TRBV13 and TRBJ1-2, with D perhaps TRBD1 (5 bases). The CDR3 sequence: CASSPSNAPQDLYGYTF. The CDR3 DNA reads TGTGCCAGCAGCCCCTCCAACGCACCACAGGACCTCTATGGCTACACCTTC. Variable domain in full (rest from reference TRBV13 and TRBJ1-2): AAGVIQSPRHLIKEKRETATLKCYPIPRHDTVYWYQQGPGQDPQFLISFYEKMQSDKGSIPDRFSAQQFSDYHSELNMSSLELGDSALYFCASSPSNAPQDLYGYTFGSGTRLTVV.